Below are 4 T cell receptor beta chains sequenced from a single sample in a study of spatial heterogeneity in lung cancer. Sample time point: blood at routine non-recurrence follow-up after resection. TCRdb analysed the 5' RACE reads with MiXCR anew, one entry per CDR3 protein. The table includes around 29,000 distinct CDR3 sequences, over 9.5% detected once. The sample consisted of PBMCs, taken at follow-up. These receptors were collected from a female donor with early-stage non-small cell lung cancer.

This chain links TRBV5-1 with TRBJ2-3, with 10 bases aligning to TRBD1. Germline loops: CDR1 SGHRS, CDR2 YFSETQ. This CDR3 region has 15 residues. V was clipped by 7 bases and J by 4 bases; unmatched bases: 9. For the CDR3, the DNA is TGCGCCAGCCGGGCGGGGACAGGGGTGTCAGATACGCAGTATTTT. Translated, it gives CASRAGTGVSDTQYF.

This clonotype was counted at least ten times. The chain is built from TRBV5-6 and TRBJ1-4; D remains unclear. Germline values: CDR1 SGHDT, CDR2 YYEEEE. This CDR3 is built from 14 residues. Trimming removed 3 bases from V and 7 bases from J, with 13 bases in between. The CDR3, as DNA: TGTGCCAGCAGCTCGAGGGTAATGGGTGAAAAACTGTTTTTT. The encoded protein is CASSSRVMGEKLFF.

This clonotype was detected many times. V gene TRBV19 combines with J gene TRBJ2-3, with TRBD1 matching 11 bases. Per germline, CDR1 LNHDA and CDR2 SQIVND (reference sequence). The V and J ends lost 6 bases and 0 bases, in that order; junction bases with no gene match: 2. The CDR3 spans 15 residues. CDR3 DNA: TGTGCCAGTAGCGGACAGGGGGCTAGCACAGATACGCAGTATTTT. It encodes CASSGQGASTDTQYF.

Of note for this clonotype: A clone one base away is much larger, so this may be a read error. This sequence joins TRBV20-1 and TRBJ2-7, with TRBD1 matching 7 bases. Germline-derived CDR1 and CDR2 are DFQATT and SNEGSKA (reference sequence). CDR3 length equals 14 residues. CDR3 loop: CSARVGTVPYDQYF. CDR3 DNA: TGCAGTGCTAGAGTGGGGACAGTGCCCTACGATCAGTACTTC.